This passage covers 18 T cell receptor beta chains from one sample sequenced in a study of shared clonotypes between healthy human individuals. Sequenced by immunoSEQ multiplex PCR; TCRdb stores in-frame clones only, minus some. Of 95,000 to 120,000 clones detected, about 70% appear once; the ten largest clones hold just under 25%. Specimen: memory CD8+ T cells sorted from blood. The sample's subset: CD45RO+ cells pooled with CCR7-negative TemRA cells. Source of these receptors: a woman aged 25-40 years in good health.

This chain joins TRBV27 and TRBJ2-1; D is unresolved. The CDR3 has 13 residues. Looked up from germline, CDR1 is MNHEY and CDR2 is SMNVEV (reference sequence). Trimming removed 1 base from V and 4 bases from J, with 5 bases in between. This CDR3 reads CASSLLAYNEQFF. CDR3 bases: TGTGCCAGCAGTTTATTGGCTTACAATGAGCAGTTCTTC.

The chain employs TRBV5-4 and TRBJ1-2; TRBD1 might be the D (5 bases). Trimming cost V 0 bases and J 5 bases, with 26 bases left between them. Per the germline V gene, CDR1 is SGHNT and CDR2 is YYREEE (reference sequence). The CDR3 has 19 amino acids. In DNA, the CDR3 is TGTGCCAGCAGCTTGGTCGGGTGGTGGACACCCAATTCTTGGTATGGCTACACCTTC. Residues: CASSLVGWWTPNSWYGYTF. Full variable domain (rest looked up from reference TRBV5-4 and TRBJ1-2): ETGVTQSPTHLIKTRGQQVTLRCSSQSGHNTVSWYQQALGQGPQFIFQYYREEENGRGNFPPRFSGLQFPNYSSELNVNALELDDSALYLCASSLVGWWTPNSWYGYTFGSGTRLTVV.

This clone showed up just once. The rearrangement uses TRBV10-2 and TRBJ2-7; tentatively, D is TRBD2 (5 bases). V shed 0 bases and J shed 1 base, with 10 bases lying between them. Looked up from germline, CDR1 is WSHSY and CDR2 is SAAADI. The CDR3 contains 15 residues. In DNA, the CDR3 is TGCGCCAGCAGTGAGTCGTACGGGGAATCCTACGAGCAGTACTTC. It yields the protein CASSESYGESYEQYF.

The rearrangement links TRBV4-2 to TRBJ2-7, with a tentative D call TRBD1 (5 bases). The CDR3 runs to 13 residues. Trimming took 2 bases from V and 0 from J, leaving 5 bases between them. Germline V gene lookup returns CDR1 LGHNA and CDR2 YNFKEQ. CDR3 protein: CASSQQGSYEQYF. The CDR3 nucleotides read TGTGCCAGCAGCCAACAGGGCTCCTACGAGCAGTACTTC.

This sequence joins TRBV27 and TRBJ1-5; the D gene is possibly TRBD1 (5 bases). The CDR3 totals 16 residues. Germline CDR1 and CDR2: MNHEY and SMNVEV (reference sequence). Trimming stripped 5 bases from V and 7 bases from J, with 21 bases between. The DNA for the CDR3 is TGTGCCAGCAGTGCTCATCTACCGGGACCTCAACAGCCCCAGCATTTT. Its protein product is CASSAHLPGPQQPQHF.

J is TRBJ2-1 and V is TRBV7-8, with 10 bases fitting TRBD1. From germline, CDR1 is SGHVS and CDR2 FQNEAQ. J was trimmed by 8 bases and V by 5 bases; bases with no gene match: 9. The CDR3 runs to 15 residues. CDR3 in DNA: TGTGCCAGCAGCGCCGGGACAGGGGAAGGCTATGAGCAGTTCTTC. This sequence encodes CASSAGTGEGYEQFF.

This clone was observed at least ten times. The chain couples TRBV7-3 to TRBJ2-2; no firm D call. CDR1 and CDR2 (germline): SGHTA, FQGTGA. The CDR3 has 14 amino acids. V gave up 6 bases and J gave up 0 bases, with 8 bases separating them. The CDR3 sequence is CASSEATNTGELFF. CDR3 nucleotide sequence: TGTGCCAGCAGTGAGGCTACGAACACCGGGGAGCTGTTTTTT.

The chain couples TRBV28 to TRBJ2-7; 14 bases are a match to TRBD2. V gave up 5 bases and J gave up 2 bases; unmatched junction bases: 17. Germline CDR1 is MDHEN and CDR2 is SYDVKM. The CDR3 is 20 amino acids. This CDR3 is CASSPWTLGTSGRGPYEQYF. The CDR3 DNA sequence: TGTGCCAGCAGTCCTTGGACCCTGGGGACTAGCGGGAGAGGCCCCTACGAGCAGTACTTC.

V is TRBV5-1 and J is TRBJ2-7; D is possibly TRBD1 (5 bases). Germline CDR1 reads SGHRS; CDR2 reads YFSETQ. The V and J ends lost 2 bases and 3 bases respectively, with 12 bases between them. This CDR3 is 14 amino acids long. The CDR3 nucleotides are TGCGCCAGCAGCTTTGAGGCCCAGGGCTACGAGCAGTACTTC. Protein product: CASSFEAQGYEQYF.

This clone was recorded only once. The chain is built from TRBV10-2 and TRBJ2-1, with 7 bases matching TRBD2. The CDR3 is made up of 21 amino acids. Germline loops: CDR1 WSHSY, CDR2 SAAADI. The V and J ends lost 4 bases and 0 bases, in that order; junction bases with no gene match: 21. CDR3 sequence: CASSGPIPPSPSGASYNEQFF. The CDR3 DNA sequence: TGCGCCAGCAGTGGCCCGATTCCCCCCTCTCCCAGCGGGGCCTCCTACAATGAGCAGTTCTTC.

This sequence joins TRBV9 and TRBJ2-1, with no clear D. Germline V gives CDR1 SGDLS, CDR2 YYNGEE. V lost 4 bases to trimming and J lost 3 bases, with 11 bases between them. The CDR3 is 14 amino acids. As DNA, the CDR3 is TGTGCCAGCAGCCTTGTGGGGAACTACAATGAGCAGTTCTTC. This sequence encodes CASSLVGNYNEQFF. The whole variable domain, remainder taken from reference TRBV9 and TRBJ2-1, is DSGVTQTPKHLITATGQRVTLRCSPRSGDLSVYWYQQSLDQGLQFLIQYYNGEERAKGNILERFSAQQFPDLHSELNLSSLELGDSALYFCASSLVGNYNEQFFGPGTRLTVL.

The chain combines TRBV5-8 with TRBJ1-4; the D gene is possibly TRBD1 (6 bases). The ends were cut back, 3 bases at V and 1 base at J, with 16 bases in the middle. CDR3 length: 17 amino acids. The V gene's germline CDR1 is SGHTS and CDR2 YDEGEE. CDR3 nucleotide sequence: TGTGCCAGCAGCTCCGGGATTCAGGGGATAACTAATGAAAAACTGTTTTTT. Amino acid sequence: CASSSGIQGITNEKLFF.

This rearrangement joins TRBV28 to TRBJ1-6, with 9 positions matching TRBD1. V gave up 5 bases and J gave up 8 bases; unmatched junction bases: 7. The CDR3 is 15 amino acids. Germline CDR1 is MDHEN and CDR2 is SYDVKM. DNA of the CDR3: TGTGCCAGCAGTCCTACAGGGGGCGGATATTCACCCCTCCACTTT. Protein product: CASSPTGGGYSPLHF.

CDR3 in amino acids: CASRGHGGGWGDEQYF. The CDR3 nucleotides read TGTGCCAGCAGAGGACACGGTGGTGGTTGGGGAGACGAGCAGTACTTC. The rearrangement links TRBV7-9 to TRBJ2-7; the D call may be TRBD1 or TRBD2 (5 bases each). The CDR3 is 16 amino acids. V lost 6 bases and J 5 bases, leaving 23 bases between the germline ends. CDR1 and CDR2 (germline): SEHNR, FQNEAQ (reference sequence).

This chain connects TRBV4-1 to TRBJ2-7; D is unresolved. Trimming removed 4 bases from V and 5 bases from J, with 15 bases in between. The CDR3 has 14 residues. Germline V gene lookup returns CDR1 MGHRA and CDR2 YSYEKL. The CDR3 nucleotides are TGCGCCAGCAGCCCGGACCGTTCTCCCGACGAGCAGTACTTC. The encoded protein is CASSPDRSPDEQYF.

This clone occurred many times. The chain is built from TRBV6-4 and TRBJ2-7, with D perhaps matching TRBD1 (6 bases). The CDR3 spans 16 residues. The germline gives CDR1 MRHNA, CDR2 SNTAGT. V dropped 5 bases and J dropped 1 base, with 18 bases sitting between them. CDR3 residues: CASSSSWQGSSYEQYF. The CDR3 nucleotides are TGTGCCAGCAGTTCGTCGTGGCAGGGGAGTTCCTACGAGCAGTACTTC.

The rearrangement links TRBV9 to TRBJ2-1; TRBD2 agrees at 8 bases. V dropped 0 bases and J dropped 10; count of bases not matched to a gene: 6. Germline lookup yields CDR1 SGDLS and CDR2 YYNGEE. The CDR3 consists of 14 residues. The CDR3 DNA sequence: TGTGCCAGCAGCGTAGAAGGGACTAGTCGAGAGCAGTTCTTC. Its translation is CASSVEGTSREQFF.

This chain joins TRBV7-9 and TRBJ1-1, with TRBD1 as a possible D gene (5 bases). V was pared by 2 bases and J by 0 bases, with 19 bases between. The CDR3 sequence is 18 residues long. CDR1 and CDR2 from the germline V gene are SEHNR and FQNEAQ (reference sequence). CDR3 sequence reads: CASSLLSRAGLVNTEAFF. The CDR3 nucleotides are TGTGCCAGCAGCTTATTATCCAGGGCGGGTTTGGTGAACACTGAAGCTTTCTTT.